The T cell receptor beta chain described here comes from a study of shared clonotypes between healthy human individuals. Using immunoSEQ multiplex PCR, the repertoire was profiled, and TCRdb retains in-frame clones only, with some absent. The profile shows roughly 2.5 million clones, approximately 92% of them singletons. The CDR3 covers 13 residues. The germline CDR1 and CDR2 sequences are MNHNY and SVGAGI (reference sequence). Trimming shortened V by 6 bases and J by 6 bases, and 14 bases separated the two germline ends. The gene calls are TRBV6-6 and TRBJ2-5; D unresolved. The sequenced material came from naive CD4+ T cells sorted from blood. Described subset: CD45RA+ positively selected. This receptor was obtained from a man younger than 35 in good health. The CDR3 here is CASRKPEVKTQYF. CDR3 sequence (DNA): TGTGCCAGCAGAAAGCCAGAAGTCAAGACCCAGTACTTC.